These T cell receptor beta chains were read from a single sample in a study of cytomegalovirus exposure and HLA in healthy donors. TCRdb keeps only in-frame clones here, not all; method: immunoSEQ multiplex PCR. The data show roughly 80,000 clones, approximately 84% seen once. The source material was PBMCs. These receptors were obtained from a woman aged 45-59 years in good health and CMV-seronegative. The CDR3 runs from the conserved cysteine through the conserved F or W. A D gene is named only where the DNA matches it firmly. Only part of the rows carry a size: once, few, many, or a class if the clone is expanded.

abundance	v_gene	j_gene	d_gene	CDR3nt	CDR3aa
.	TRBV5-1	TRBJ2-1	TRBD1	TGCGCCAGCAGTTCAAGACAGGGACGAGGCAATGAGCAGTTCTTC	CASSSRQGRGNEQFF
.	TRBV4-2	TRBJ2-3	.	TGTGCCAGCAGGGAGGACAGCACAGATACGCAGTATTTT	CASREDSTDTQYF
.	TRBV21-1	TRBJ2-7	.	TGTGCCAGCAGCACTAGGACAGCTTCCTACGAGCAGTACTTC	CASSTRTASYEQYF
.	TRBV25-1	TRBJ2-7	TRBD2	TGTGCCAGCAGTGTCCTCAGCGGGATGTTCTACGAGCAGTACTTC	CASSVLSGMFYEQYF
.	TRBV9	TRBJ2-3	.	TGTGCCAGCAGCGTAACGCCTAGTCGAACAGATACGCAGTATTTT	CASSVTPSRTDTQYF
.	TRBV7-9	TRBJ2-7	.	TGTGCCAGCAGCTTAGAAACAAACGAGCAGTACTTC	CASSLETNEQYF
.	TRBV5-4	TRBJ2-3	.	TGTGCCAGCCGTAGTTCTAGCACAGATACGCAGTATTTT	CASRSSSTDTQYF
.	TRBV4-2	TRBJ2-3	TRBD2	TGTGCCAGCAGCCAAGATTACGCTAGCGGGACCACAGATACGCAGTATTTT	CASSQDYASGTTDTQYF
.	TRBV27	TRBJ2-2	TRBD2	TGTGCCAGCAGTTTTGTAGCGGGGTACGGCGGGGAGCTGTTTTTT	CASSFVAGYGGELFF
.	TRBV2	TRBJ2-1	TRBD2	TGTGCCAGCAGTGAACTCGTCGGACTAGCGGGTATCAACAATGAGCAGTTCTTC	CASSELVGLAGINNEQFF
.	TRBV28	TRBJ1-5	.	TGTGCCAGCAGTTTCTCAGGGGTCGAACCCCAGCATTTT	CASSFSGVEPQHF
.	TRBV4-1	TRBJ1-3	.	TGCGCCAGCAGCCAAGACGAAACGGGAAGCTCTGGAAACACCATATATTTT	CASSQDETGSSGNTIYF
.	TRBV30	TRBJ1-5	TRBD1	TGTGCCTTGGATGAAACAGGGGGCCGGCAGCCCCAGCATTTT	CALDETGGRQPQHF
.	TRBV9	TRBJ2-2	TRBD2	TGTGCCAGCAGCGCCTATAGCGGGAGTATAACCGGGGAGCTGTTTTTT	CASSAYSGSITGELFF
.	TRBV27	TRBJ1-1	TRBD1	TGTGCCAGCAGACCACGACAGGGACTTTACCGAGGCACTGAAGCTTTCTTT	CASRPRQGLYRGTEAFF
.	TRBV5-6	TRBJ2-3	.	TGTGCCAGCAGCTCCGGAACGGGTTTCGGCGCAGATACGCAGTATTTT	CASSSGTGFGADTQYF
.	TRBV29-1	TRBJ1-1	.	TGCAGCGTTGTGAGAGGACAGAACACTGAAGCTTTCTTT	CSVVRGQNTEAFF
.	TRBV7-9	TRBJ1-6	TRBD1	TGTGCCAGCAGCCCCAACAGGGGTGGAAATTCACCCCTCCACTTT	CASSPNRGGNSPLHF
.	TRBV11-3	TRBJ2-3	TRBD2	TGTGCCAGCAGCAAGGGACTAGGCCGTACAGATACGCAGTATTTT	CASSKGLGRTDTQYF
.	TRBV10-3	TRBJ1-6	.	TGTGCCATCAGTGGCGGCGCCTATAATTCACCCCTCCACTTT	CAISGGAYNSPLHF
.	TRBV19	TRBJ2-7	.	TGTGCCAGTAGTCCCTCCAAGATGGGAGGCGAGCAGTACTTC	CASSPSKMGGEQYF
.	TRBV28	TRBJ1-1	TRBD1	TGTGCCAGCAGGTCGGTACAGGGGAGGAAAACTGAAGCTTTCTTT	CASRSVQGRKTEAFF
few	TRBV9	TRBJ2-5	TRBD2	TGTGCCAGCAGCCCGCGGGGAGGGACTAGCGGGGGGGCGAGGGAGACCCAGTACTTC	CASSPRGGTSGGARETQYF
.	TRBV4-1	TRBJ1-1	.	TGCGCCAGCAGCCAAGATTTTCCAGAACTGAACACTGAAGCTTTCTTT	CASSQDFPELNTEAFF
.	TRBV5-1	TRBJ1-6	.	TGCGCCAGCAGCTTGGAGTCTCAGGTTAACAATTCACCCCTCCACTTT	CASSLESQVNNSPLHF
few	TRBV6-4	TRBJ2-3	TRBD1	TGTGCCAGCAGTGTGACAGGGAGTTTTACAGATACGCAGTATTTT	CASSVTGSFTDTQYF
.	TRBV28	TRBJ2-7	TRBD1	TGTGCCAGCAGTGGGATTCCGGGACAGAAAGGCAACGAGCAGTACTTC	CASSGIPGQKGNEQYF
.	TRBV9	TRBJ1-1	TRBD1	TGTGCCAGCAGCGTAGTGGGACAGGGGGTGGATGAAGCTTTCTTT	CASSVVGQGVDEAFF
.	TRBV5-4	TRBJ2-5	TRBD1	TGTGCCAGCCGCTGGGCGGGACAGGGGGCGCGAGAGACCCAGTACTTC	CASRWAGQGARETQYF
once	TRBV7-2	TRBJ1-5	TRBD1	TGTGCCAGCAGCCACGGACAGGGGGCAGAGCCCCAGCATTTT	CASSHGQGAEPQHF
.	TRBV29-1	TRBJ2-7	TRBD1	TGCAGCGTTGTCCCAACCCCCGGGACAGGAGCCTTCTACGAGCAGTACTTC	CSVVPTPGTGAFYEQYF
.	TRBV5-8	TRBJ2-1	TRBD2	TGTGCCAGCAGCTCCCGGGGCGGGAGATATGAGCAGTTCTTC	CASSSRGGRYEQFF
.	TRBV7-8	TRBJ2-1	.	TGTGCCAGCAGCTCCTTAGAAAGTCTGGACAATGAGCAGTTCTTC	CASSSLESLDNEQFF
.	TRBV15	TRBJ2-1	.	TGTGCCACCAGCAGAGATCGGGCGGGGGAGCAGTTCTTC	CATSRDRAGEQFF
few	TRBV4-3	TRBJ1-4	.	TGCGCCAGCAGCCAAGATGGCCCCACTACAGGGTTAACTAATGAAAAACTGTTTTTT	CASSQDGPTTGLTNEKLFF
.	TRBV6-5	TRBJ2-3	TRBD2	TGTGCCAGCAGTCCCGGGAGGCTGGACACAGATACGCAGTATTTT	CASSPGRLDTDTQYF
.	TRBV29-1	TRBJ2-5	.	TGCAGCGTAGGGAACAGGGTCTACCAAGAGACCCAGTACTTC	CSVGNRVYQETQYF
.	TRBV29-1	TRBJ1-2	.	TGCAGCGTCTCCGAAGGGGCCGGCTACACCTTC	CSVSEGAGYTF
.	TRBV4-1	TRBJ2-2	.	TGCGCCAGCAGCCAAGCGCTGAACGGGGGCACCGGGGAGCTGTTTTTT	CASSQALNGGTGELFF
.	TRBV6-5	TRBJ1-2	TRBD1	TGTGCCAGCAGTTACAAAAGGGACAGGGCGTATGGCTACACCTTC	CASSYKRDRAYGYTF
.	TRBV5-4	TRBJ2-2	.	TGTGCCAGCAGCCTTAACACCGGGGAGCTGTTTTTT	CASSLNTGELFF
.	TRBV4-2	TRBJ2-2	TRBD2	TGTGCCAGCAGCCAAGATCTAGGCCTAGCGGGAGACGGGGAGCTGTTTTTT	CASSQDLGLAGDGELFF
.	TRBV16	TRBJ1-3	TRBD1	TGTGCCAGCTGCCAAACAAAAGGGGGCCCATCGGGAAACACCATATATTTT	CASCQTKGGPSGNTIYF
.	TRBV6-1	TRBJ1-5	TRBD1	TGTGCCAGCAGTGCACGAATTTTGGACAGGGCTACCAATAGCAATCAGCCCCAGCATTTT	CASSARILDRATNSNQPQHF
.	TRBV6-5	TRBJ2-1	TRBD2	TGTGCCAGCAGTTACTCGAGTAGCGGGAATCATGAGCAGTTCTTC	CASSYSSSGNHEQFF
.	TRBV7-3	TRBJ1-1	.	TGTGCCAGCAGCACAAGGGGAGGGCGGGACACTGAAGCTTTCTTT	CASSTRGGRDTEAFF
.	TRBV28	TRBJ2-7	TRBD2	TGTGCCAGTTCGGGGAGGGGATCCTACGAGCAGTACTTC	CASSGRGSYEQYF
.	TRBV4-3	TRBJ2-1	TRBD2	TGCGCCAGCAGCCAAACTAGCGGGGGGGAACTCTACAATGAGCAGTTCTTC	CASSQTSGGELYNEQFF